The sequence of this T cell receptor beta chain was determined in a study of regulatory T cells in long-lasting Graves disease. Study results and caveats: Persistent disease preferred TRBV28, TRBJ1-2 and TRBJ2-5; new disease, TRBV20-1 and TRBJ2-1.

The germline V and J ends were trimmed by 4 bases and 2 bases, with 14 bases remaining between them. Germline V gene sequence: CDR1 SGHNT, CDR2 YYREEE (reference sequence). This CDR3 has 15 residues. Turning to this clonotype: The antigen remains undetermined.

The authors built TCR beta libraries using iRepertoire HTBI primers and Arm-PCR of CDR3 regions. TCRdb ran MiXCR on the multiplex PCR reads and lists one entry per CDR3 protein. Here the sample spans 350,000 to 500,000 distinct CDR3 sequences, over 15% being singletons. The time point is: newly diagnosed GD, antithyroid drugs for less than 3 months. The TCR library was made from RNA extracted from PBMCs. Graves' disease diagnosis used American Thyroid Association guidelines. The same sample was also used in a study of T cells in Graves' hyperthyroidism and ophthalmopathy. As reported in that work: With the HTBI primer set, the TCR CDR3 went through a first round of RT-PCR.

Specimen: peripheral blood mononuclear cells (PBMCs), collected at new diagnosis, from a patient treated with antithyroid drugs. The V and J genes are TRBV5-4 and TRBJ2-3; D gene uncertain. The clonotype comes from a woman in her thirties with Graves disease. CDR3 sequence: CASSATHTITDTQYF. The CDR3 nucleotides read TGTGCCAGCAGCGCGACCCACACGATCACAGATACGCAGTATTTT.